These 31 T cell receptor beta chains originate from one sample sequenced in a study of OX40 agonist ivuxolimab in advanced cancers. Sequencing was performed with immunoSEQ multiplex PCR; in TCRdb, only in-frame clones are kept and a portion is missing. The sample yields roughly 99,000 clones, more than 85% seen once. This specimen consisted of CD4+ or CD8+ T cells sorted from blood, obtained in a trial of the OX40 agonist ivuxolimab. These TCRs come from an adult with an advanced solid tumor such as melanoma, head and neck, liver or kidney cancer.

The chain links TRBV20-1 to TRBJ1-5; D gene ambiguous. V was cut by 6 bases and J by 3 bases, with 6 bases left in between. The CDR3 loop spans 11 amino acids. Germline V CDR1 and CDR2: DFQATT, SNEGSKA (reference sequence). CDR3: CSAGHNQPQHF. The DNA for the CDR3 is TGCAGTGCCGGGCACAATCAGCCCCAGCATTTT.

The rearrangement uses TRBV29-1 and TRBJ1-1; 7 bases are shared with TRBD1. Germline CDR1 reads SQVTM; CDR2 reads ANQGSEA. Germline trimming cut 2 bases from V and 1 base from J; bases unmatched to any gene: 4. The CDR3 is made up of 14 amino acids. The CDR3 DNA reads as TGCAGCGTTGAATCGGACAGGCGGAACACTGAAGCTTTCTTT. Translating gives CSVESDRRNTEAFF.

The chain carries TRBV28 and TRBJ2-1; no clear D. This CDR3 contains 14 residues. V shed 4 bases and J shed 0 bases, with 7 bases lying between them. Per the germline V gene, CDR1 is MDHEN and CDR2 is SYDVKM. The CDR3 DNA is TGTGCCAGCAGTTCGCTAGGCTCCTACAATGAGCAGTTCTTC. Translated, it gives CASSSLGSYNEQFF. The full variable domain, completed using reference TRBV28 and TRBJ2-1, is DVKVTQSSRYLVKRTGEKVFLECVQDMDHENMFWYRQDPGLGLRLIYFSYDVKMKEKGDIPEGYSVSREKKERFSLILESASTNQTSMYLCASSSLGSYNEQFFGPGTRLTVL.

The chain combines TRBV6-4 with TRBJ1-4; 7 bases are a match to TRBD1. This CDR3 contains 15 residues. J lost 6 bases, V lost 3 bases, and 7 bases had no gene match. CDR1 is MRHNA and CDR2 is SNTAGT in the germline V gene. The CDR3 nucleotides are TGTGCCAGCAGTGAGGAAGGGGGCGCTCATGAAAAACTGTTTTTT. It codes for CASSEEGGAHEKLFF.

The chain recombines TRBV5-1 with TRBJ2-1; a weak D match, TRBD2 (5 bases). The germline V gene has CDR1 SGHRS and CDR2 YFSETQ. The CDR3 totals 14 residues. The V end lost 4 bases, the J end lost 6 bases, and 14 bases lay between the germline ends. CDR3 loop: CASSGSTGINEQFF. The CDR3 DNA follows: TGCGCCAGCAGCGGGAGTACCGGTATCAATGAGCAGTTCTTC. Supplemented by reference TRBV5-1 and TRBJ2-1, the full variable domain reads KAGVTQTPRYLIKTRGQQVTLSCSPISGHRSVSWYQQTPGQGLQFLFEYFSETQRNKGNFPGRFSGRQFSNSRSEMNVSTLELGDSALYLCASSGSTGINEQFFGPGTRLTVL.

This chain connects TRBV2 to TRBJ1-1; no clear D. Trimming cost V 7 bases and J 4 bases, with 13 bases left between them. The CDR3 consists of 13 residues. Germline V gene lookup returns CDR1 SNHLY and CDR2 FYNNEI. In DNA form, the CDR3 reads TGTGCCAGCACCTGGACGGAAAGCACTGAAGCTTTCTTT. The encoded protein is CASTWTESTEAFF. Full variable domain (outside the CDR3, taken from reference TRBV2 and TRBJ1-1): EPEVTQTPSHQVTQMGQEVILRCVPISNHLYFYWYRQILGQKVEFLVSFYNNEISEKSEIFDDQFSVERPDGSNFTLKIRSTKLEDSAMYFCASTWTESTEAFFGQGTRLTVV.

In DNA form, the CDR3 reads TGTGCCAGCTACACCTCCTACGAGCAGTACTTC. Residues: CASYTSYEQYF. The chain recombines TRBV6-1 with TRBJ2-7, with D unresolved. This CDR3 is built from 11 residues. Trimming took off 8 bases at V and 0 bases at J, with 5 bases between the two ends. Germline V gene lookup returns CDR1 MNHNS and CDR2 SASEGT.

The rearrangement links TRBV5-1 to TRBJ1-1; no firm D call. Germline V lookup: CDR1 SGHRS, CDR2 YFSETQ. Trimming left V 0 bases short and J 5 bases short, with 11 bases between. CDR3 length: 14 residues. The DNA for the CDR3 is TGCGCCAGCAGCTTGGCCTTAGCGCAGACTGAAGCTTTCTTT. Encoded protein: CASSLALAQTEAFF.

The chain uses TRBV9 and TRBJ2-3; the D gene is possibly TRBD2 (6 bases). CDR3 length equals 16 residues. Trimming shortened V by 4 bases and J by 1 base, and 16 bases separated the two germline ends. CDR1 and CDR2 from the germline V gene are SGDLS and YYNGEE. The CDR3 coding sequence is TGTGCCAGCAGCCCCCTCGGGGGAGAGGGCACAGATACGCAGTATTTT. It specifies CASSPLGGEGTDTQYF.

Only one count was recorded for this clone. The CDR3 DNA reads TGTGCCAGCAGCTTGGAGGGAGGCTCGACCCACAATGAGCAGTTCTTC. Protein sequence: CASSLEGGSTHNEQFF. The rearrangement uses TRBV5-5 and TRBJ2-1, with TRBD2 as a possible D gene (6 bases). Germline-derived CDR1 and CDR2 are SGHKS and YYEKEE (reference sequence). The V and J ends lost 0 bases and 5 bases respectively, with 15 bases between them. The CDR3 is made up of 16 amino acids.

The rearrangement uses TRBV28 and TRBJ2-7; 13 bases are a match to TRBD2. V was pared by 4 bases and J by 6 bases, with 9 bases of the junction left unmatched. This CDR3 contains 16 residues. Germline V gene sequence: CDR1 MDHEN, CDR2 SYDVKM. The CDR3 is CASSWIQGLAGSEQYF. The DNA of the CDR3 is TGTGCCAGCAGTTGGATACAGGGACTAGCGGGATCCGAGCAGTACTTC.

This clone was observed once. The V and J genes are TRBV28 and TRBJ2-1, with 12 bases matching TRBD2. This CDR3 has 16 amino acids. V shed 3 bases and J 5 bases; nucleotides not matched to a gene: 5. Germline V gene data show CDR1 as MDHEN and CDR2 as SYDVKM. For the CDR3, the DNA is TGTGCCAGCAGTTTTCGACTAGCGGGAGCCCACAATGAGCAGTTCTTC. Its protein is CASSFRLAGAHNEQFF.

This clone was observed a single time. The chain recombines TRBV7-2 with TRBJ2-1; maybe TRBD1 (6 bases). The CDR3 covers 15 residues. The V and J ends lost 3 bases and 2 bases respectively, with 11 bases between them. The germline V gene has CDR1 SGHTA and CDR2 FQGNSA. The CDR3 nucleotides read TGTGCCAGCAGCTTCCAGGGGCCCGCCTACAATGAGCAGTTCTTC. It translates to CASSFQGPAYNEQFF. Using reference TRBV7-2 and TRBJ2-1 for the parts outside the CDR3, the full variable domain is GAGVSQSPSNKVTEKGKDVELRCDPISGHTALYWYRQSLGQGLEFLIYFQGNSAPDKSGLPSDRFSAERTGGSVSTLTIQRTQQEDSAVYLCASSFQGPAYNEQFFGPGTRLTVL.

DNA of the CDR3: TGTGCCAGCTCCCCCTCAGGGGTCTCTGGCTACACCTTC. It is translated as CASSPSGVSGYTF. The V call is TRBV18, the J call TRBJ1-2; D might be TRBD1 (6 bases). Germline CDR1 KGHSH, CDR2 LQKENI. V was trimmed by 6 bases and J by 7 bases, leaving 15 bases between them. This CDR3 has 13 residues. The variable domain in full, with the rest retrieved from reference TRBV18 and TRBJ1-2, is NAGVMQNPRHLVRRRGQEARLRCSPMKGHSHVYWYRQLPEEGLKFMVYLQKENIIDESGMPKERFSAEFPKEGPSILRIQQVVRGDSAAYFCASSPSGVSGYTFGSGTRLTVV.

The chain carries TRBV18 and TRBJ2-7; D gene ambiguous. The V end was cut by 2 bases, the J end by 6 bases, with 8 bases between. CDR3 size: 12 residues. The germline gives CDR1 KGHSH, CDR2 LQKENI. The CDR3 is CASSPGQSEQYF. The CDR3 DNA reads TGTGCCAGCTCACCAGGGCAGAGCGAGCAGTACTTC.

The V gene is TRBV27, the J gene TRBJ2-5, with 7 bases aligning to TRBD1. J gave up 6 bases and V 6 bases, and 10 bases lay outside the gene matches. This CDR3 spans 14 amino acids. CDR1 and CDR2 from the germline V gene are MNHEY and SMNVEV (reference sequence). The CDR3 spells CASSPSRQGQTQYF. CDR3 sequence (DNA): TGTGCCAGCAGCCCCTCCCGACAGGGCCAGACCCAGTACTTC.

The chain combines TRBV5-6 with TRBJ2-1; perhaps TRBD2 as D (7 bases). Germline-derived CDR1 and CDR2 are SGHDT and YYEEEE. V was shortened by 4 bases and J by 3 bases, with 17 bases between the two germline ends. The CDR3 covers 16 residues. The CDR3 region is CASSTRGGRVYNEQFF. CDR3 nucleotides: TGTGCCAGCAGCACCCGAGGGGGGAGGGTCTACAATGAGCAGTTCTTC. Based on the CDR3 plus reference TRBV5-6 and TRBJ2-1, the full variable domain is DAGVTQSPTHLIKTRGQQVTLRCSPKSGHDTVSWYQQALGQGPQFIFQYYEEEERQRGNFPDRFSGHQFPNYSSELNVNALLLGDSALYLCASSTRGGRVYNEQFFGPGTRLTVL.

The genes are TRBV6-1 and TRBJ1-2; D may be TRBD1 (5 bases). Trimming took 0 bases from V and 5 from J, leaving 7 bases between them. Germline CDR1 and CDR2: MNHNS and SASEGT. The CDR3 runs to 13 residues. CDR3 sequence: CASSEAGQYGYTF. The CDR3 coding sequence is TGTGCCAGCAGTGAAGCGGGGCAGTATGGCTACACCTTC.

This sequence joins TRBV14 and TRBJ2-5; the match to TRBD2 covers 11 bases. Losses at the gene ends were 4 bases for V and 5 bases for J; bases not matched to a gene: 9. The CDR3 has 16 residues. Germline loops: CDR1 SGHDN, CDR2 FVKESK. CDR3 residues: CASSPRTSGSYETQYF. In DNA form, the CDR3 reads TGTGCCAGCAGCCCTCGTACTAGCGGGAGCTACGAGACCCAGTACTTC.

The gene calls are TRBV5-6 and TRBJ2-1; 15 nucleotides match TRBD2. The CDR3 has 15 amino acids. With 5 bases clipped from V and 7 bases from J, the junction kept 4 bases outside the gene matches. The germline V gene encodes CDR1 SGHDT and CDR2 YYEEEE. The CDR3 sequence: CASSWGLAGGNEQFF. CDR3 bases: TGTGCCAGCAGTTGGGGACTAGCGGGAGGTAATGAGCAGTTCTTC.

This sequence joins TRBV18 and TRBJ2-7, with 8 bases aligning to TRBD2. Looked up from germline, CDR1 is KGHSH and CDR2 is LQKENI. J gave up 6 bases and V 0 bases, and 4 bases lay outside the gene matches. The CDR3 is made up of 14 amino acids. CDR3: CASSPPAGDAEQYF. The CDR3 DNA reads as TGTGCCAGCTCACCACCAGCGGGAGATGCCGAGCAGTACTTC.

This chain's CDR3 is CATGTSGPLGNEQFF. As DNA, the CDR3 is TGTGCTACCGGGACTAGCGGGCCTCTGGGGAATGAGCAGTTCTTC. The chain carries TRBV7-7 and TRBJ2-1; 12 nucleotides match TRBD2. The CDR3 sequence is 15 residues long. Germline V lookup: CDR1 SSHAT, CDR2 FNYEAQ (reference sequence).

This sequence joins TRBV4-1 and TRBJ1-2, with 7 bases that match TRBD1. Trimming took 2 bases from V and 2 from J; bases not matched to a gene: 5. In germline, CDR1 is MGHRA, CDR2 YSYEKL. CDR3 size: 15 residues. The CDR3 is CASSQLQGVNYGYTF. The CDR3 DNA reads TGCGCCAGCAGCCAACTCCAGGGGGTGAACTATGGCTACACCTTC.

Comment on this clone: The same CDR3 also results from other DNA sequences found in this sample. The V gene is TRBV18, the J gene TRBJ1-5; 10 bases map to TRBD1. J lost 4 bases, V lost 0 bases, and 0 bases had no gene match. Germline loops: CDR1 KGHSH, CDR2 LQKENI. This CDR3 has 15 residues. For the CDR3, the DNA is TGTGCCAGCTCACCACCGGGACAGGGGAATCAGCCCCAGCATTTT. It is translated as CASSPPGQGNQPQHF.

This chain uses TRBV9 with TRBJ2-5; D remains unclear. Germline CDR1 is SGDLS and CDR2 is YYNGEE. This CDR3 is 13 amino acids long. V lost 1 base and J lost 4, with 8 bases in between. CDR3 in amino acids: CASSVRPAETQYF. CDR3 nucleotides: TGTGCCAGCAGCGTACGCCCGGCAGAGACCCAGTACTTC. Variable domain in full (rest from reference TRBV9 and TRBJ2-5): DSGVTQTPKHLITATGQRVTLRCSPRSGDLSVYWYQQSLDQGLQFLIQYYNGEERAKGNILERFSAQQFPDLHSELNLSSLELGDSALYFCASSVRPAETQYFGPGTRLLVL.

V usage is TRBV5-1 and J usage is TRBJ2-7; 7 positions agree with TRBD1. V lost 0 bases to trimming and J lost 4 bases; unmatched junction nucleotides: 7. The CDR3 contains 15 residues. The germline V gene has CDR1 SGHRS and CDR2 YFSETQ. The CDR3 sequence is CASSLGGYRGYEQYF. The CDR3 DNA reads as TGCGCCAGCAGCTTGGGGGGTTACAGGGGATACGAGCAGTACTTC.

CDR3 nucleotides: TGTGCCAGCAGGCAGGGGGCGCGAAGTGAAAAACTGTTTTTT. The encoded protein is CASRQGARSEKLFF. The chain employs TRBV6-6 and TRBJ1-4; 8 nucleotides match TRBD1. With V trimmed by 6 bases and J by 7 bases, 7 bases remained unmatched. The CDR3 runs to 14 residues. The germline V gene has CDR1 MNHNY and CDR2 SVGAGI (reference sequence).

The rearrangement links TRBV11-3 to TRBJ2-3; D may be TRBD1 (5 bases). The V gene's germline CDR1 is SGHNT and CDR2 YENEEA. Trimming removed 11 bases from V and 4 bases from J, with 19 bases in between. The CDR3 is 14 amino acids. CDR3 nucleotides: TGTGCCCCCGCCCTGTTTAGGGGCTCAGATACGCAGTATTTT. Its translation: CAPALFRGSDTQYF.

The gene calls are TRBV6-6 and TRBJ1-2; D possibly corresponds to TRBD1 (6 bases). Germline V lookup: CDR1 MNHNY, CDR2 SVGAGI (reference sequence). The V end lost 0 bases, the J end lost 2 bases, and 7 bases lay between the germline ends. The CDR3 runs 14 residues. The CDR3 loop is CASSYSTGNYGYTF. The DNA of the CDR3 is TGTGCCAGCAGTTACTCGACAGGCAACTATGGCTACACCTTC.

The J gene is TRBJ2-1, the V gene TRBV7-2; D is possibly TRBD1 or TRBD2 (5 bases each). Looked up from germline, CDR1 is SGHTA and CDR2 is FQGNSA. This CDR3 has 15 residues. Trimming shortened V by 0 bases and J by 7 bases, and 13 bases separated the two germline ends. The CDR3 region has the DNA TGTGCCAGCAGCTTAGCGGGGGATGTAAGGAATGAGCAGTTCTTC. This encodes CASSLAGDVRNEQFF.

The chain combines TRBV7-2 with TRBJ2-2; 8 bases line up with TRBD1. Looked up from germline, CDR1 is SGHTA and CDR2 is FQGNSA. The CDR3 has 17 residues. J lost 0 bases, V lost 2 bases, and 5 bases had no gene match. The DNA for the CDR3 is TGTGCCAGCAGCTTACTACCAGGGGGCACGAACACCGGGGAGCTGTTTTTT. Protein: CASSLLPGGTNTGELFF.